This TCR beta chain was captured by sequencing in a study of identical twins. CDR3 length: 14 residues. Per the germline V gene, CDR1 is DFQATT and CDR2 is SNEGSKA (reference sequence). A universal primer site was added by template switching, and unique molecular identifiers were carried by the cDNA. TCRdb re-called the 5' RACE reads with MiXCR, one entry per CDR3 protein. The sample gives 1.5 million to 2 million distinct CDR3 sequences, more than 30% of which show up once; approximately 0.29% is in the top ten. Whole-study findings and limits: Fewer insertions characterized abundant cord blood beta clonotypes, whereas memory repertoires showed none. Where out-of-frame alpha sequences were twin-shared, they showed excess low generation probability.

All of the donors were Caucasians in good health. This clonotype came up a few times. The antigen is unknown. Sequenced sample: cord blood. The chain has TRBV20-1 and TRBJ2-7, with TRBD2 identical over 9 bases. With the DNA end fitting TRBJ2-5 better, the J assignment may be wrong. The source is a newborn girl in good health. The CDR3, as DNA: TGCAGTGCAGGGGGCGGGGGGGCCAGCAAGACCCAGTACTTC. Translating gives CSAGGGGASKTQYF.